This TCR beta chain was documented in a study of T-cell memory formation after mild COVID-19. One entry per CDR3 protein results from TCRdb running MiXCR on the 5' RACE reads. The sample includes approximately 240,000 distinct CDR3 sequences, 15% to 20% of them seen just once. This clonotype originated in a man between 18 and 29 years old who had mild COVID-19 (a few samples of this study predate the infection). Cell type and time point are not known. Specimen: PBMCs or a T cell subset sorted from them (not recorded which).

CDR3 in amino acids: CASSQVPGADIQYF. Here the CDR3 DNA reads TGTGCCAGCAGCCAAGTTCCAGGGGCAGACATTCAGTACTTC. The chain employs TRBV3-1 and TRBJ2-4, with D tentatively TRBD1 (6 bases). CDR3 length: 14 amino acids. The V gene's germline CDR1 is LGHDT and CDR2 YNNKEL (reference sequence). The ends were cut back, 1 base at V and 8 bases at J, with 12 bases in the middle.